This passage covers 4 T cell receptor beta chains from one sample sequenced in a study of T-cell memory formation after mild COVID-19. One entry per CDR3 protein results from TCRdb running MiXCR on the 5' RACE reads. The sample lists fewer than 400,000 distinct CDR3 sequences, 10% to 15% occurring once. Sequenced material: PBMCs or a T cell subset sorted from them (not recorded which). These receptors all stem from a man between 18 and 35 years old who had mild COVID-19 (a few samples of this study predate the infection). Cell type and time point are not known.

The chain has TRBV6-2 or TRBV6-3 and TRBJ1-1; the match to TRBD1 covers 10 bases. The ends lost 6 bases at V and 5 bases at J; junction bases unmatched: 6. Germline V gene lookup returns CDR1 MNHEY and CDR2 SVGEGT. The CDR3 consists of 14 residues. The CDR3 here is CASRPTGGQTEAFF. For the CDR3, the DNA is TGTGCCAGCAGGCCGACAGGGGGCCAAACTGAAGCTTTCTTT.

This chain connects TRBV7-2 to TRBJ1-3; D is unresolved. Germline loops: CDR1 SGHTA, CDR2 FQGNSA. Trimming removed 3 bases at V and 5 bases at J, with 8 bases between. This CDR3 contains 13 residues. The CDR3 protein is CASSFELRNTIYF. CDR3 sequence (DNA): TGTGCCAGCAGCTTCGAATTGAGAAACACCATATATTTT.

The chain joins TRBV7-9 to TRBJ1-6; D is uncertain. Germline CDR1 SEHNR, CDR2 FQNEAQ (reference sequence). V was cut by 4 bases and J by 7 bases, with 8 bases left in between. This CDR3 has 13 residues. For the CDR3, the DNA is TGTGCCAGCAGCTCGATTAGGAATTCACCCCTCCACTTT. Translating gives CASSSIRNSPLHF.

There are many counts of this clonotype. The CDR3 loop is CASSSRQTEETQYF. The CDR3 DNA reads as TGTGCCAGCAGCTCCAGGCAAACTGAGGAGACCCAGTACTTC. The chain employs TRBV11-2 and TRBJ2-5; no definite D call. V lost 4 bases, J lost 5 bases, and 14 bases lay in between. The CDR3 contains 14 residues. The germline V gene encodes CDR1 SGHAT and CDR2 FQNNGV.